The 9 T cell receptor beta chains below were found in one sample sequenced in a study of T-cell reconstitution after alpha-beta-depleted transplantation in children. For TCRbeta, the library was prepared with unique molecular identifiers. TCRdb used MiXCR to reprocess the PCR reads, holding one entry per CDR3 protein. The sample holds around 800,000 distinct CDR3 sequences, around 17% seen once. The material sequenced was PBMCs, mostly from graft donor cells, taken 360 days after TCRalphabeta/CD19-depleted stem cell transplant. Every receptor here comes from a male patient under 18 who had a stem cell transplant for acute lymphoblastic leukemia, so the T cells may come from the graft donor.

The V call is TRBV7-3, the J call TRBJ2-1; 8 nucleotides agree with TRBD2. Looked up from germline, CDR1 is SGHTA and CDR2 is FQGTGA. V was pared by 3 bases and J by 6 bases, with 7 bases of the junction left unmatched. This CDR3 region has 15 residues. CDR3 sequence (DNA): TGTGCCAGCAGCTTTGGTAGCGGGATAGGCAATGAGCAGTTCTTC. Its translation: CASSFGSGIGNEQFF.

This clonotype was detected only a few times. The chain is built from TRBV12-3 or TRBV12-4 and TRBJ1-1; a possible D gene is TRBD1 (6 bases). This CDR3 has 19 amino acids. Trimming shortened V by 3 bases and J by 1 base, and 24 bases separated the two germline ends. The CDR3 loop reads CASSFPGVLPNRRNTEAFF. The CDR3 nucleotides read TGTGCCAGCAGTTTTCCAGGGGTTCTCCCTAATAGGAGGAACACTGAAGCTTTCTTT.

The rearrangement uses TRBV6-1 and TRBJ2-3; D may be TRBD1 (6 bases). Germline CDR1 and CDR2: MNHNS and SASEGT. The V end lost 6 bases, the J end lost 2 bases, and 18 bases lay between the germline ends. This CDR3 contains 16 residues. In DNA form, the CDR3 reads TGTGCCAGCAGGCTTTCGACAGGAACCCTCACAGATACGCAGTATTTT. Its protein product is CASRLSTGTLTDTQYF.

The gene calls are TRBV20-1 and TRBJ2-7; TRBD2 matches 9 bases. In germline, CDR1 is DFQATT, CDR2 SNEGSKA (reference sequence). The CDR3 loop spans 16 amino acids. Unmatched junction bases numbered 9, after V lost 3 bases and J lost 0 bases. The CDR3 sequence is CSASPWAGGPSYEQYF. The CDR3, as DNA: TGCAGTGCTAGCCCATGGGCGGGAGGGCCCTCCTACGAGCAGTACTTC.

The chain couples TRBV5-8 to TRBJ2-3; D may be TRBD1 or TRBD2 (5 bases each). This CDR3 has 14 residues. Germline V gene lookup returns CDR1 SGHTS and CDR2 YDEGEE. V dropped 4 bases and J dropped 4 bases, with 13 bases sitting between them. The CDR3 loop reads CASSPGGGADTQYF. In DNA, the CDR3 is TGTGCCAGCAGCCCCGGTGGGGGAGCAGATACGCAGTATTTT.

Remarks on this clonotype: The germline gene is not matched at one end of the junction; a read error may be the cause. The CDR3 loop is CASSLANRPPGAVSYKQYF. The CDR3 DNA is TGCGCCAGCAGCTTGGCCAACCGTCCCCCAGGGGCGGTATCCTACAAGCAGTACTTC. The chain employs TRBV5-1 and TRBJ2-7; D perhaps matches TRBD1 (6 bases). Germline lookup yields CDR1 SGHRS and CDR2 YFSETQ. There are 19 residues in the CDR3. Using reference TRBV5-1 and TRBJ2-7 for the parts outside the CDR3, the full variable domain is KAGVTQTPRYLIKTRGQQVTLSCSPISGHRSVSWYQQTPGQGLQFLFEYFSETQRNKGNFPGRFSGRQFSNSRSEMNVSTLELGDSALYLCASSLANRPPGAVSYKQYFGPGTRLTVT.

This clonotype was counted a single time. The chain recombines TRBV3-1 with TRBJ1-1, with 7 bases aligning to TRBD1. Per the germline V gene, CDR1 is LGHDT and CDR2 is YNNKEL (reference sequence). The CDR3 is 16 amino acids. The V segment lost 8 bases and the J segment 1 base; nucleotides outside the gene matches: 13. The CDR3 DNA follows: TGTGCCAGCGGCCTAAACAGGGGCCGCCCGAACACTGAAGCTTTCTTT. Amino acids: CASGLNRGRPNTEAFF.

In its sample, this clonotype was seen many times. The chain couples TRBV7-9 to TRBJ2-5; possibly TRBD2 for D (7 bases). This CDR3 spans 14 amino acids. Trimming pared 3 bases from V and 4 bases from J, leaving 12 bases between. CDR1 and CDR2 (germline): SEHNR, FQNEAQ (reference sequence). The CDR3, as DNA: TGTGCCAGCAGCTTTCCGGGGGGCGGAGAGACCCAGTACTTC. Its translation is CASSFPGGGETQYF.

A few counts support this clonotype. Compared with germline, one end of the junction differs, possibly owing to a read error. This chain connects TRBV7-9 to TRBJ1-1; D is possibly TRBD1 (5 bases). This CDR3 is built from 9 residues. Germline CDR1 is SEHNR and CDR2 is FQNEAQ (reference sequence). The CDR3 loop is CASSLEGRF. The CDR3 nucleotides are TGTGCCAGCAGCTTAGAGGGGCGTTTT.